Listed below are T cell receptor beta chains from one sample, sequenced in a study of beta chain features in type 1 diabetes. Sequencing was performed with immunoSEQ multiplex PCR; in TCRdb, only in-frame clones are kept and a portion is missing. The sample lists 500,000 to 850,000 clones, more than 12% occurring once. The sequencing sample was made of naive CD4+ T cells from blood. The receptor source for this set is a young man with type 1 diabetes. Both conserved end residues are part of each CDR3.

v_gene: TRBV6-5
CDR3aa: CASSYGTGIGELFF

v_gene: TRBV5-4
CDR3aa: CASSPPALGDTQYF

v_gene: TRBV30
CDR3aa: CAWSRGFEAFF

v_gene: TRBV5-4
CDR3aa: CASSPARTVSTGELFF

v_gene: TRBV9
CDR3aa: CASSVASGQETQYF

v_gene: TRBV4-2
CDR3aa: CASSPQGAGGYTF

v_gene: TRBV5-1
CDR3aa: CASSFGVGYGYTF

v_gene: TRBV7-9
CDR3aa: CASSIATGGSGANVLTF

v_gene: TRBV10-3
CDR3aa: CAISVLDRALEAFF

v_gene: TRBV10-3
CDR3aa: CAISEGGIIGDQPQHF

v_gene: TRBV7-2
CDR3aa: CASRLGHPNEKLFF

v_gene: TRBV7-9
CDR3aa: CASSHKTGGVLYEQYF

v_gene: TRBV13
CDR3aa: CASSFYRGGHEQYF

v_gene: TRBV15
CDR3aa: CATSRASSSGNTIYF

v_gene: TRBV25-1
CDR3aa: CASRQQGGETQYF

v_gene: TRBV20-1
CDR3aa: CSASLKETQYF

v_gene: TRBV18
CDR3aa: CASSPSEEETQYF

v_gene: TRBV4-1
CDR3aa: CASSQIQGISEAFF

v_gene: TRBV9
CDR3aa: CASSVRDRGGAFF

v_gene: TRBV5-6
CDR3aa: CASSFGQGTDTQYF

v_gene: TRBV5-1
CDR3aa: CASSLSPWADTQYF

v_gene: TRBV7-2
CDR3aa: CASSPYWGAITDTQYF

v_gene: TRBV15
CDR3aa: CATSRDTYGYTF

v_gene: TRBV25-1
CDR3aa: CASYLQGGDSNQPQHF

v_gene: TRBV5-4
CDR3aa: CASSRGEQYF

v_gene: TRBV30
CDR3aa: CAWRPRLAKNIQYF

v_gene: TRBV18
CDR3aa: CASSPNRGINGETQYF

v_gene: TRBV29-1
CDR3aa: CSGAGGQETQYF

v_gene: TRBV9
CDR3aa: CASSARTGLTEAFF

v_gene: TRBV9
CDR3aa: CASSQFGAGQPQHF

v_gene: TRBV30
CDR3aa: CAWSGGTGGRGEQYF

v_gene: TRBV4-2
CDR3aa: CASSQVSGLQGPTEAFF

v_gene: TRBV9
CDR3aa: CASSPPGTGGVRNGYTF

v_gene: TRBV7-9
CDR3aa: CASSLRGFEETQYF

v_gene: TRBV19
CDR3aa: CASSRDGNFNEKLFF

v_gene: TRBV15
CDR3aa: CATLRGASFTDTQYF

v_gene: TRBV10-3
CDR3aa: CAISDQGVFNYGYTF

v_gene: TRBV10-3
CDR3aa: CAISGGQGGNQPQHF

v_gene: TRBV9
CDR3aa: CASSVATSDYYEQYF

v_gene: TRBV6-4
CDR3aa: CASSNQGRTEAFF